Listed here are 6 T cell receptor beta chains from one sample, sequenced in a study of blood T cell repertoires in COVID-19. The repertoire was sequenced with immunoSEQ multiplex PCR; TCRdb's copy has only in-frame clones and lacks some. The sample gives around 140,000 clones, under 90% of which show up once; about 7.5% is in the top ten. The specimen sequenced was peripheral blood. The receptor set was obtained from a human donor in a cohort sampled during active COVID-19.

This chain connects TRBV5-4 to TRBJ1-1; no clear D gene. The CDR3 runs to 15 residues. Trimming left V 2 bases short and J 8 bases short, with 19 bases between. Germline V gene sequence: CDR1 SGHNT, CDR2 YYREEE (reference sequence). The CDR3 here is CASSFSNPSQREAFF. CDR3 in DNA: TGTGCCAGCAGCTTCTCCAATCCATCCCAGAGGGAAGCTTTCTTT.

V gene TRBV6-1 combines with J gene TRBJ1-2, with a possible D match to TRBD1 (6 bases). The CDR3 contains 14 residues. V was shortened by 1 base and J by 4 bases, with 10 bases between the two germline ends. The germline gives CDR1 MNHNS, CDR2 SASEGT. CDR3 region: CASSEEGTPYGYTF. The DNA for the CDR3 is TGTGCCAGCAGTGAAGAAGGGACACCCTATGGCTACACCTTC.

This clone is large. This sample also contains other DNA sequences that code for the same CDR3. The chain joins TRBV6-5 to TRBJ2-7; TRBD1 aligns across 7 bases. In germline, CDR1 is MNHEY, CDR2 SVGAGI. J was trimmed by 4 bases and V by 6 bases; bases with no gene match: 6. The CDR3 loop spans 13 amino acids. CDR3: CASRHRDSYEQYF. The CDR3 region has the DNA TGTGCCAGCAGACACCGGGACAGTTACGAGCAGTACTTC.

The chain has TRBV7-7 and TRBJ2-1, with 10 bases matching TRBD2. CDR3 length: 15 residues. V trimming: 6 bases; J trimming: 5 bases; junction bases outside the gene matches: 7. Germline CDR1 is SSHAT and CDR2 is FNYEAQ (reference sequence). The CDR3 spells CASRTGTSEHNEQFF. In DNA form, the CDR3 reads TGTGCCAGCAGGACCGGGACTAGCGAACACAATGAGCAGTTCTTC.

The genes are TRBV7-6 and TRBJ2-5, with 9 nucleotides matching TRBD1. The germline gives CDR1 SGHVS, CDR2 FNYEAQ. The junction had 7 bases not matched to a gene; V was cut back by 6 bases and J by 5 bases. The CDR3 loop spans 14 amino acids. The CDR3 DNA follows: TGTGCCAGCAGACCAGGACAGGGGCTGGAGACCCAGTACTTC. It codes for CASRPGQGLETQYF.

The chain recombines TRBV5-5 with TRBJ2-7, with D maybe TRBD1 (6 bases). The CDR3 has 13 residues. Germline lookup yields CDR1 SGHKS and CDR2 YYEKEE (reference sequence). V was trimmed by 3 bases and J by 1 base, leaving 8 bases between them. The CDR3 nucleotides read TGTGCCAGCAGCTATCAGGGGTCCTACGAGCAGTACTTC. Amino acids: CASSYQGSYEQYF.